This TCR beta chain appears in the sequencing data of a study of blood T cell repertoires in COVID-19. Overall study: Sources were T cells, B-cell-depleted T cells, or PBMCs; the material itself was cDNA or gDNA.

From germline, CDR1 is MDHEN and CDR2 SYDVKM. The CDR3 sequence is 15 residues long. Trimming took 2 bases from V and 4 from J, leaving 11 bases between them. Per the authors' pipeline: Estimation of nucleated cell counts was performed using reference gene primer amplification. Sequencing used immunoSEQ multiplex PCR; TCRdb keeps in-frame clones, though not all of them. That table gives V, J and clone size, and the DNA gave D and trimming. The repertoire holds over 110,000 clones, 70% to 80% seen once, with less than 4.5% in the top ten. Sequencing was carried out using peripheral blood. This sequence joins TRBV28 and TRBJ2-2; weak D call: TRBD1 (6 bases). The TCR originated in a man between 60 and 75 years old with acute or convalescent COVID-19. The CDR3 nucleotides read TGTGCCAGCAGTTTAGGGACACAGGCCACCGGGGAGCTGTTTTTT. Translating gives CASSLGTQATGELFF.